The 16 T cell receptor beta chains below all came from one sample that was sequenced in a study of blood T cell repertoires in COVID-19. The repertoire was sequenced with immunoSEQ multiplex PCR; TCRdb's copy has only in-frame clones and lacks some. In the table there are 230,000 or so clones, roughly 80% of which are singletons. The sequenced material came from peripheral blood. The receptors originated from a man aged 50-59 years with active or convalescent COVID-19.

CDR3 sequence reads: CASSVGGGAGANVLTF. The CDR3 DNA reads as TGTGCCAGCAGCGTAGGGGGGGGCGCTGGGGCCAACGTCCTGACTTTC. The chain has TRBV9 and TRBJ2-6; D perhaps matches TRBD2 (7 bases). Germline assignment: CDR1 SGDLS and CDR2 YYNGEE. The CDR3 has 16 residues. The V and J ends lost 0 bases and 2 bases respectively, with 9 bases between them.

This clone came up a few times. Distinct nucleotide sequences in the sample also encode this CDR3. V gene TRBV27 combines with J gene TRBJ1-2, with D perhaps TRBD1 (5 bases). Per germline, CDR1 MNHEY and CDR2 SMNVEV (reference sequence). The CDR3 is made up of 13 amino acids. Trimming pared 5 bases from V and 2 bases from J, leaving 9 bases between. The CDR3 nucleotides are TGTGCCAGCAGTCCGGAGGGGAACTATGGCTACACCTTC. This gives the protein CASSPEGNYGYTF.

The V and J genes are TRBV7-2 and TRBJ1-1, with D perhaps TRBD1 (6 bases). This CDR3 is built from 15 residues. Germline CDR1 is SGHTA and CDR2 is FQGNSA. V shed 3 bases and J shed 1 base, with 12 bases lying between them. The DNA for the CDR3 is TGTGCCAGCAGCTTTGACGGACAGTCGAACACTGAAGCTTTCTTT. Translation gives CASSFDGQSNTEAFF.

The chain combines TRBV30 with TRBJ1-6; weak D call: TRBD1 (6 bases). Germline assignment: CDR1 GTSNPN and CDR2 SVGIG (reference sequence). CDR3 length equals 17 residues. Trimming cost V 3 bases and J 5 bases, with 20 bases left between them. CDR3 sequence reads: CAWRASRGVRNNSPLHF. The CDR3 DNA reads as TGTGCCTGGAGAGCTTCCAGGGGTGTACGGAATAATTCACCCCTCCACTTT.

The CDR3 DNA is TGTGCCAGCGGGCCCCGGGGGGGCAGTTATGAGCAGTTCTTC. Protein product: CASGPRGGSYEQFF. The chain couples TRBV7-9 to TRBJ2-1, with 8 bases that match TRBD2. Germline trimming cut 8 bases from V and 8 bases from J; bases unmatched to any gene: 11. CDR3 size: 14 residues. The germline CDR1 and CDR2 sequences are SEHNR and FQNEAQ (reference sequence).

The genes are TRBV7-9 and TRBJ1-1, with 9 bases matching TRBD1. This CDR3 comprises 16 residues. Germline V gives CDR1 SEHNR, CDR2 FQNEAQ (reference sequence). Losses at the gene ends were 4 bases for V and 6 bases for J; bases not matched to a gene: 12. As DNA, the CDR3 is TGTGCCAGCAGCTCCCGCGGACAGGGGCAAGGTGCTGAAGCTTTCTTT. This codes for CASSSRGQGQGAEAFF.

A single count supports this clone. The rearrangement uses TRBV4-1 and TRBJ1-5; D call uncertain. Germline lookup yields CDR1 MGHRA and CDR2 YSYEKL. The V end lost 1 base, the J end lost 3 bases, and 10 bases lay between the germline ends. CDR3 length: 15 amino acids. CDR3 DNA: TGCGCCAGCAGCCAAGGAGTTCAGGCCAATCAGCCCCAGCATTTT. Amino acid sequence: CASSQGVQANQPQHF.

V usage is TRBV2 and J usage is TRBJ1-5; 8 bases line up with TRBD1. The CDR3 is made up of 16 amino acids. V was clipped by 6 bases and J by 9 bases; unmatched bases: 16. Germline V CDR1 and CDR2: SNHLY, FYNNEI. The CDR3 DNA reads TGTGCCAGCAGCTCCAGAGAGGGGCAGGGGGCAAGGCCCCAGCATTTT. This translates into CASSSREGQGARPQHF.

CDR3 sequence (DNA): TGCGCCAGCAGCTTGGAAGTACAGGGGGCCTACAATGAGCAGTTCTTC. This sequence encodes CASSLEVQGAYNEQFF. The chain recombines TRBV5-1 with TRBJ2-1, with 8 bases that match TRBD1. The CDR3 has 16 amino acids. Looked up from germline, CDR1 is SGHRS and CDR2 is YFSETQ. V dropped 0 bases and J dropped 2; count of bases not matched to a gene: 4. Full variable domain (missing parts from reference TRBV5-1 and TRBJ2-1): KAGVTQTPRYLIKTRGQQVTLSCSPISGHRSVSWYQQTPGQGLQFLFEYFSETQRNKGNFPGRFSGRQFSNSRSEMNVSTLELGDSALYLCASSLEVQGAYNEQFFGPGTRLTVL.

The chain joins TRBV3-1 (or the pseudogene TRBV3-2) to TRBJ2-1; D may be TRBD2 (6 bases). The length of the CDR3 is 13 residues. V lost 1 base to trimming and J lost 9 bases, with 10 bases between them. CDR1 and CDR2 from the germline V gene are LGHDT and YNNKEL (reference sequence). CDR3 in DNA: TGTGCCAGCAGCCAAGCCCTAGCGTTTGAGCAGTTCTTC. Translation gives CASSQALAFEQFF.

J is TRBJ1-5 and V is TRBV21-1; no DNA check was done on the table's D call, TRBD1. TRBV21-1 is shown as a pseudogene. The CDR3 spans 19 residues. In DNA form, the CDR3 reads TGTGCCAGCAGCAGCCGGGACAGGGACCCCTTTGGGCGCAATCAGCCCCAGCATTTT. Translated: CASSSRDRDPFGRNQPQHF.

The V call is TRBV9, the J call TRBJ1-2, with TRBD1 identical over 12 bases. The CDR3 is made up of 15 amino acids. CDR1 is SGDLS and CDR2 is YYNGEE in the germline V gene. The trim removed 4 bases at V and 4 bases at J, leaving 5 bases unmatched. The CDR3 sequence: CASSTGQGAGYGYTF. The CDR3 nucleotides read TGTGCCAGCAGCACGGGACAGGGGGCCGGCTATGGCTACACCTTC.

The chain is built from TRBV18 and TRBJ2-1; D gene ambiguous. V was trimmed by 1 base and J by 7 bases, leaving 17 bases between them. The CDR3 spans 16 residues. CDR1 and CDR2 from the germline V gene are KGHSH and LQKENI. The CDR3 spells CASSPLGTGLKNEQFF. The CDR3 DNA follows: TGTGCCAGCTCACCACTCGGAACGGGTCTCAAAAATGAGCAGTTCTTC.

This clone was recorded a few times. The chain is built from TRBV4-1 and TRBJ1-4, with 9 bases aligning to TRBD1. There are 15 residues in the CDR3. Germline loops: CDR1 MGHRA, CDR2 YSYEKL. V lost 0 bases, J lost 7 bases, and 3 bases stayed unmatched. The CDR3, as DNA: TGCGCCAGCAGCCAAGAAGGGACAGGGACTGAAAAACTGTTTTTT. Translation: CASSQEGTGTEKLFF.

This clone is a singleton in its sample. The CDR3 bases are TGTGCCATCAGTGAGGTAGCGGGGGGGCGAAATGAGCAGTTCTTC. This codes for CAISEVAGGRNEQFF. V usage is TRBV10-3 and J usage is TRBJ2-1, with 11 bases aligning to TRBD2. This CDR3 region has 15 residues. V trimming: 2 bases; J trimming: 7 bases; junction bases outside the gene matches: 4. CDR1 and CDR2 from the germline V gene are ENHRY and SYGVKD.

The V call is TRBV5-4, the J call TRBJ1-3; 9 positions match TRBD1. Unmatched junction bases numbered 2, after V lost 3 bases and J lost 10 bases. Germline V gene lookup returns CDR1 SGHNT and CDR2 YYREEE (reference sequence). This CDR3 region has 12 residues. For the CDR3, the DNA is TGTGCCAGCAGCTCACAGGGGGCAACCATATATTTT. Translation: CASSSQGATIYF. The full variable domain, in which reference TRBV5-4 and TRBJ1-3 provide the parts outside the CDR3, is ETGVTQSPTHLIKTRGQQVTLRCSSQSGHNTVSWYQQALGQGPQFIFQYYREEENGRGNFPPRFSGLQFPNYSSELNVNALELDDSALYLCASSSQGATIYFGEGSWLTVV.